The 11 T cell receptor beta chains presented below share a single source sample, sequenced in a study of identical twins. TCRdb redid the calling of the 5' RACE reads with MiXCR, one entry per CDR3 protein. The data contain some 1,600,000 distinct CDR3 sequences, about 30% of them seen just once; the ten biggest clones take up less than 0.35%. The sample comprised cord blood. The receptors were sampled from a newborn girl in good health.

This clonotype turned up a few times. The chain uses TRBV6-5 and TRBJ1-5, with D maybe TRBD1 (5 bases). Germline-derived CDR1 and CDR2 are MNHEY and SVGAGI. V was shortened by 2 bases and J by 2 bases, with 22 bases between the two germline ends. The CDR3 covers 19 residues. The CDR3 DNA is TGTGCCAGCAGTTACGGGGCTCCGGGACTCAATCGTCGCAATCAGCCCCAGCATTTT. Its translation: CASSYGAPGLNRRNQPQHF.

A few counts support this clonotype. The CDR3 region has the DNA TGTGCCAGCACTCAGGGACGAACCAAAAACATTCAGTACTTC. The encoded protein is CASTQGRTKNIQYF. The chain is built from TRBV2 and TRBJ2-4; either TRBD1 or TRBD2 may fit D (5 bases each). There are 14 residues in the CDR3. Germline loops: CDR1 SNHLY, CDR2 FYNNEI. Trimming left V 7 bases short and J 2 bases short, with 12 bases between.

The chain recombines TRBV7-8 with TRBJ2-1; D remains unclear. CDR3 size: 14 residues. V lost 1 base and J lost 8, with 12 bases in between. From germline, CDR1 is SGHVS and CDR2 FQNEAQ. For the CDR3, the DNA is TGTGCCAGCAGCTTAGGATTCCGTGTCTATGAGCAGTTCTTC. Translated: CASSLGFRVYEQFF.

This chain uses TRBV20-1 with TRBJ1-4, with 7 positions matching TRBD1. V lost 5 bases and J lost 8; bases outside the gene matches: 5. This CDR3 is built from 12 residues. The germline V gene has CDR1 DFQATT and CDR2 SNEGSKA (reference sequence). The CDR3 loop is CSADRAGEKLFF. The CDR3 nucleotides read TGCAGTGCTGACAGGGCAGGAGAAAAACTGTTTTTT.

The V and J genes are TRBV5-1 and TRBJ1-1; 10 bases are shared with TRBD1. The CDR3 spans 15 residues. V was pared by 4 bases and J by 1 base, with 4 bases of the junction left unmatched. Germline V CDR1 and CDR2: SGHRS, YFSETQ. The CDR3 DNA is TGCGCCAGCAGCAGGGGACAGGGGAAGAACACTGAAGCTTTCTTT. Amino acid sequence: CASSRGQGKNTEAFF.

Turning to this clonotype: One end of the junction is discordant with germline, which a read error may explain. The chain recombines TRBV20-1 with TRBJ2-5, with 8 bases matching TRBD1. This CDR3 is built from 12 residues. The germline gives CDR1 DFQATT, CDR2 SNEGSKA (reference sequence). The CDR3 loop reads CSTRDRKETQYF. CDR3 bases: TGCAGTACTAGGGACAGGAAAGAGACCCAGTACTTC.

In its sample, this clonotype was seen a few times. This chain connects TRBV27 to TRBJ1-2; D unclear. This CDR3 contains 14 residues. Between the trimmed V and J ends, which lost 0 bases and 7 bases, there was a span of 12 bases. Germline values: CDR1 MNHEY, CDR2 SMNVEV (reference sequence). The CDR3 is CASSLSTRGGGYTF. The CDR3 region has the DNA TGTGCCAGCAGTTTATCGACCCGGGGAGGTGGCTACACCTTC.

A few counts support this clonotype. The chain recombines TRBV6-1 with TRBJ2-3; 12 bases line up with TRBD2. This CDR3 is built from 16 residues. The V segment lost 1 base and the J segment 9 bases; nucleotides outside the gene matches: 8. Germline V gene lookup returns CDR1 MNHNS and CDR2 SASEGT. The CDR3 coding sequence is TGTGCCAGCAGTGAAGTCCTAGCGGGAGGGTATGCGACGCAGTATTTT. It translates to CASSEVLAGGYATQYF.

This clonotype occurred once. The V gene is TRBV7-2, the J gene TRBJ1-3; tentative D call: TRBD1 (5 bases). The CDR3 consists of 13 residues. Germline V CDR1 and CDR2: SGHTA, FQGNSA. The V gene lost 5 bases and the J gene lost 6 bases, with 11 bases spanning the gap. The CDR3 DNA reads as TGTGCCAGCAGCGCCCCAGGGAAAAACACCATATATTTT. It codes for CASSAPGKNTIYF. Complete variable domain (other parts from reference TRBV7-2 and TRBJ1-3): GAGVSQSPSNKVTEKGKDVELRCDPISGHTALYWYRQSLGQGLEFLIYFQGNSAPDKSGLPSDRFSAERTGGSVSTLTIQRTQQEDSAVYLCASSAPGKNTIYFGEGSWLTVV.

CDR3 residues: CSASTIGRHNNEQFF. In DNA, the CDR3 is TGCAGTGCTAGTACCATCGGACGGCATAACAATGAGCAGTTCTTC. The chain couples TRBV20-1 to TRBJ2-1; no firm D call. Germline V gene data show CDR1 as DFQATT and CDR2 as SNEGSKA (reference sequence). This CDR3 comprises 15 residues. Between the trimmed V and J ends, which lost 3 bases and 5 bases, there was a span of 17 bases.

The gene calls are TRBV4-1 and TRBJ2-7; 11 nucleotides agree with TRBD2. Looked up from germline, CDR1 is MGHRA and CDR2 is YSYEKL. There are 16 residues in the CDR3. The V gene end was trimmed by 2 bases and the J gene end by 7 bases; junction bases not matched to a gene: 10. CDR3 residues: CASSQPLAGAYNEQYF. Here the CDR3 DNA reads TGCGCCAGCAGCCAACCACTAGCGGGGGCCTACAATGAGCAGTACTTC.